Included here is one T cell receptor beta chain sequence, with context. The germline V gene encodes CDR1 SNHLY and CDR2 FYNNEI. The CDR3 has 11 residues. The germline V and J ends were trimmed by 10 bases and 6 bases, with 12 bases remaining between them. The data were taken from a study of T cells in Graves' hyperthyroidism and ophthalmopathy. The source material, RNA transcripts, was used to amplify TCR beta CDR3 regions. Using the HTBI primer set, a first-round RT-PCR was run on the TCR CDR3. TCRdb ran MiXCR on the multiplex PCR reads and lists one entry per CDR3 protein. The table has around 300,000 distinct CDR3 sequences, 20% to 30% seen once; the top ten hold roughly 24%.

Sequencing used blood. This clonotype was obtained from a man between 40 and 49 years old with Graves' hyperthyroidism that later progressed to Graves' ophthalmopathy. V and J are TRBV2 and TRBJ1-2; tentatively, D is TRBD1 (5 bases). The CDR3 region is CATTRGDGYTF. In DNA, the CDR3 is TGTGCCACCACAAGGGGAGATGGCTACACCTTC.